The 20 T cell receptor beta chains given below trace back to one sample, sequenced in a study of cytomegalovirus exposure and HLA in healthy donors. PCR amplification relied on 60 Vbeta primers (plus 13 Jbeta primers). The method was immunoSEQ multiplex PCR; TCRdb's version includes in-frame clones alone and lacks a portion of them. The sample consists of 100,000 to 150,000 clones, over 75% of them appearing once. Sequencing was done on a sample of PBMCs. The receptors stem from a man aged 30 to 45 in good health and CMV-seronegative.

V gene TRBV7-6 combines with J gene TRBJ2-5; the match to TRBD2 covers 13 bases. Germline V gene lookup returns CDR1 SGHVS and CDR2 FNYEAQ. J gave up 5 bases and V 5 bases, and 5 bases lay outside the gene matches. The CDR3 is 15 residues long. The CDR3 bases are TGTGCCAGCAGCCCTACTAGCGGGAGGGGTGAGACCCAGTACTTC. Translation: CASSPTSGRGETQYF.

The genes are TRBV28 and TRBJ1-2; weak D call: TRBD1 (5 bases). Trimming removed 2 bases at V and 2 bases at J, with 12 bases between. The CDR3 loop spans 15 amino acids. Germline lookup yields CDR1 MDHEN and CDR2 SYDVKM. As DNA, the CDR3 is TGTGCCAGCAGTTTAGGGGCAGCAATGAACTATGGCTACACCTTC. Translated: CASSLGAAMNYGYTF.

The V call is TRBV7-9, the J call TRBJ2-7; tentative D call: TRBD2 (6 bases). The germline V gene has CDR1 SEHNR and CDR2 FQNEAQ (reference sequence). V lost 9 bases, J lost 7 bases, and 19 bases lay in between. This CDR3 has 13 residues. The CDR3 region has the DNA TGTGCCAGTAGGCTTGACGGGAGTGGGGAGCAGTACTTC. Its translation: CASRLDGSGEQYF.

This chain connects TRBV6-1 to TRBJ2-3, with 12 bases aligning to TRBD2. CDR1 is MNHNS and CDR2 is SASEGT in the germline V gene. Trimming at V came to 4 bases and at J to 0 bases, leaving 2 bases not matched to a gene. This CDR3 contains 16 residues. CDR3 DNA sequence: TGTGCCAGCAGTGCCGGGACTAGCGGGAGCACAGATACGCAGTATTTT. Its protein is CASSAGTSGSTDTQYF.

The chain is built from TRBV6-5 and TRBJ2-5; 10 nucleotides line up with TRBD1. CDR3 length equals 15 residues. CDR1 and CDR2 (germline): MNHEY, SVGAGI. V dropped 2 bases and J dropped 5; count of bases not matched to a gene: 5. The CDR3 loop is CASSYRTGGLETQYF. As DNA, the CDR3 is TGTGCCAGCAGTTACAGGACAGGGGGTCTGGAGACCCAGTACTTC.

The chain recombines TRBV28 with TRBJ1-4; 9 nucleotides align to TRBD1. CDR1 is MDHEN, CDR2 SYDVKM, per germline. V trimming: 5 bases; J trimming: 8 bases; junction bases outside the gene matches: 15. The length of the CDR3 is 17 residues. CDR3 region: CASSARTSGTGREKLFF. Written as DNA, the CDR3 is TGTGCCAGCAGTGCGCGAACTTCCGGGACAGGGAGGGAAAAACTGTTTTTT.

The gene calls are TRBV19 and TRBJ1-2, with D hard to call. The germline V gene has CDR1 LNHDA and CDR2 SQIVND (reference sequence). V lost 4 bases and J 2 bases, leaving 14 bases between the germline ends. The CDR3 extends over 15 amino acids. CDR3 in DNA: TGTGCCAGTAGTACCCTCGCCGGGAGCAACTATGGCTACACCTTC. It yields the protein CASSTLAGSNYGYTF. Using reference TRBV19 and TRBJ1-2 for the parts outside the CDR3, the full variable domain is DGGITQSPKYLFRKEGQNVTLSCEQNLNHDAMYWYRQDPGQGLRLIYYSQIVNDFQKGDIAEGYSVSREKKESFPLTVTSAQKNPTAFYLCASSTLAGSNYGYTFGSGTRLTVV.

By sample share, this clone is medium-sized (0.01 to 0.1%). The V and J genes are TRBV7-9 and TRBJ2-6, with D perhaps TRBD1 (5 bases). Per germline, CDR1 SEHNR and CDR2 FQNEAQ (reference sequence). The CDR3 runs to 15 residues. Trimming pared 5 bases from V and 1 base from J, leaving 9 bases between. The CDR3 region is CASSPTASGANVLTF. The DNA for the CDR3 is TGTGCCAGCAGCCCGACAGCATCTGGGGCCAACGTCCTGACTTTC.

This CDR3 reads CASTGTGRNTEAFF. Here the CDR3 DNA reads TGTGCCAGCACCGGGACAGGGAGGAACACTGAAGCTTTCTTT. The chain employs TRBV6-5 and TRBJ1-1; 9 bases are a match to TRBD1. The CDR3 sequence is 14 residues long. The trim removed 7 bases at V and 1 base at J, leaving 4 bases unmatched. In germline, CDR1 is MNHEY, CDR2 SVGAGI.

The CDR3 region is CASSTGTSGGQQFF. DNA of the CDR3: TGTGCCAGCAGTACCGGCACTAGCGGGGGCCAGCAGTTCTTC. The chain is built from TRBV6-5 and TRBJ2-1; 11 bases fit TRBD2. CDR1 MNHEY and CDR2 SVGAGI come from the germline V gene. With V trimmed by 5 bases and J by 11 bases, 8 bases remained unmatched. CDR3 length equals 14 residues.

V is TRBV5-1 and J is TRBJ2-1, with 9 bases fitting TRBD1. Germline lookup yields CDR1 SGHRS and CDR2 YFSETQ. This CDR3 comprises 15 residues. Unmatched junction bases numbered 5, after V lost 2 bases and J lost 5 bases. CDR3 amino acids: CASSLGQGNNNEQFF. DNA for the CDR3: TGCGCCAGCAGCTTAGGACAGGGGAACAACAATGAGCAGTTCTTC.

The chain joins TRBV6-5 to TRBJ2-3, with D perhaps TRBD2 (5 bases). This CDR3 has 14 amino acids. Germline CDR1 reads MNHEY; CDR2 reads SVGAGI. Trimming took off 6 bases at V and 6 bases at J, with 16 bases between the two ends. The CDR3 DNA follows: TGTGCCAGCAGCCGGGGAACTAGGGAGGATACGCAGTATTTT. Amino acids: CASSRGTREDTQYF.

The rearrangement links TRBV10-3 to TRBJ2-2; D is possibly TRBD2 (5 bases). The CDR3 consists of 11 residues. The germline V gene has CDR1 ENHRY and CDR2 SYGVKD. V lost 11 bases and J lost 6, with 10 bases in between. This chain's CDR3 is CAARRSGELFF. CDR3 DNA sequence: TGTGCCGCAAGGAGGTCCGGGGAGCTGTTTTTT.

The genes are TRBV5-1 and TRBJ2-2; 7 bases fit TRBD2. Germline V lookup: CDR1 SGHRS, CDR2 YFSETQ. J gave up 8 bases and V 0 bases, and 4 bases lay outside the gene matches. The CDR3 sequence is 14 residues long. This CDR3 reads CASSLAAGPGELFF. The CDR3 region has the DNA TGCGCCAGCAGCTTGGCAGCGGGGCCTGGGGAGCTGTTTTTT. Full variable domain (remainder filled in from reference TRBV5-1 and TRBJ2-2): KAGVTQTPRYLIKTRGQQVTLSCSPISGHRSVSWYQQTPGQGLQFLFEYFSETQRNKGNFPGRFSGRQFSNSRSEMNVSTLELGDSALYLCASSLAAGPGELFFGEGSRLTVL.

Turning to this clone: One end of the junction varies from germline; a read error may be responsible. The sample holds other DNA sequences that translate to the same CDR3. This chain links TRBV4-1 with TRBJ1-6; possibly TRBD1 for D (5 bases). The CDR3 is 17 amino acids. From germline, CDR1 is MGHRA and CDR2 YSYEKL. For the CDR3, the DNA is TGCGCCAGCAGCCAAGATCGTGGCGGGACCTATAATTCCCCCCTCCACTTT. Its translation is CASSQDRGGTYNSPLHF.

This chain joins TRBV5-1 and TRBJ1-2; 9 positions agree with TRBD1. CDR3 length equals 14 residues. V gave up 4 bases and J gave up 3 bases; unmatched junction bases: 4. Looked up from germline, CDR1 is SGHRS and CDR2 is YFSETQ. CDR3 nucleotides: TGCGCCAGCAGCCCACAGGGGGCGGACTATGGCTACACCTTC. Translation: CASSPQGADYGYTF.

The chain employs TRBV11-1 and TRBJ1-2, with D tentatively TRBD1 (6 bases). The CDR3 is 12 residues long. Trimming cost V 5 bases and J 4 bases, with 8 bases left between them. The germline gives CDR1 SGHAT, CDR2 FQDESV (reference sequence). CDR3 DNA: TGTGCCAGCAGCCAGACAGGCTATGGCTACACCTTC. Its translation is CASSQTGYGYTF.

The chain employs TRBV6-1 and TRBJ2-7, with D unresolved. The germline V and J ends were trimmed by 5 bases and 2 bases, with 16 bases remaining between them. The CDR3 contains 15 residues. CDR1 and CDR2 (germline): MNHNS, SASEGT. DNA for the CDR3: TGTGCCAGCAGTCCCCTGACTCTCTCCACCTACGAGCAGTACTTC. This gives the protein CASSPLTLSTYEQYF.

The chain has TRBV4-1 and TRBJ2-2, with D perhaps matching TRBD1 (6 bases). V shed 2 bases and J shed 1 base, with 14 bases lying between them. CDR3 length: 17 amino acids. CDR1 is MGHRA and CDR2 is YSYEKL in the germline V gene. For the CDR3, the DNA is TGCGCCAGCAGCCAACCTCGATCGACAGGGAACACCGGGGAGCTGTTTTTT. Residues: CASSQPRSTGNTGELFF.

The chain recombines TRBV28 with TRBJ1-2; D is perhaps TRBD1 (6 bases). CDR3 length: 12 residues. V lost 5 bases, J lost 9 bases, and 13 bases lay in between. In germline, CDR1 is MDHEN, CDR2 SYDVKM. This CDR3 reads CASSPPQGSYTF. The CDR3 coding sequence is TGTGCCAGCAGTCCCCCCCAGGGGAGCTACACCTTC.